Below are 15 T cell receptor beta chains sequenced from a single sample in a study of blood T cell repertoires in COVID-19. Some clones are missing from TCRdb's copy, which holds only in-frame ones; the method was immunoSEQ multiplex PCR. The top ten hold approximately 11% of the sample, which has about 120,000 clones, over 75% seen once. Sequencing used peripheral blood. The source of these receptors is a man older than 75 with acute or convalescent COVID-19.

The chain is built from TRBV5-4 and TRBJ2-2; no clear D. From germline, CDR1 is SGHNT and CDR2 YYREEE (reference sequence). This CDR3 region has 16 residues. V lost 6 bases to trimming and J lost 2 bases, with 17 bases between them. This CDR3 is CASNNSPYKNTGELFF. DNA of the CDR3: TGTGCCAGCAACAATAGCCCTTACAAAAACACCGGGGAGCTGTTTTTT.

The rearrangement links TRBV27 to TRBJ2-7; D gene unclear. CDR1 and CDR2 from the germline V gene are MNHEY and SMNVEV (reference sequence). Trimming left V 4 bases short and J 4 bases short, with 17 bases between. The CDR3 loop spans 15 amino acids. The CDR3 here is CASSSSGSGRYEQYF. The CDR3 DNA is TGTGCCAGCAGTTCATCCGGTTCAGGCCGTTACGAGCAGTACTTC.

This rearrangement joins TRBV7-8 to TRBJ1-1; D is unresolved. The germline V gene encodes CDR1 SGHVS and CDR2 FQNEAQ. The CDR3 runs 15 residues. V was trimmed by 5 bases and J by 4 bases, leaving 17 bases between them. The DNA of the CDR3 is TGTGCCAGCAGCCGTGGCCTTATCGAGGGCACTGAAGCTTTCTTT. Amino acids: CASSRGLIEGTEAFF.

This clone was found once. The gene calls are TRBV12-5 and TRBJ1-6; D remains ambiguous. The CDR3 has 14 residues. V gave up 6 bases and J gave up 6 bases, with 12 bases separating them. The germline V gene has CDR1 LGHNT and CDR2 FRNRAP. The CDR3 here is CASGHASGNSPLHF. The CDR3 DNA reads as TGTGCTAGTGGCCACGCTTCGGGTAATTCACCCCTCCACTTT.

The CDR3 DNA reads as TGTGCCATCAGTGAGTCTGCAGGGTATACTAACTATGGCTACACCTTC. This translates into CAISESAGYTNYGYTF. This sequence joins TRBV10-3 and TRBJ1-2; tentatively, D is TRBD1 (5 bases). Germline CDR1 and CDR2: ENHRY and SYGVKD. Trimming cost V 0 bases and J 0 bases, with 11 bases left between them. The CDR3 totals 16 residues.

This chain links TRBV30 with TRBJ1-2, with TRBD1 identical over 9 bases. Germline loops: CDR1 GTSNPN, CDR2 SVGIG (reference sequence). CDR3 length equals 15 residues. Unmatched junction bases numbered 10, after V lost 4 bases and J lost 4 bases. CDR3: CAWTPMGQGIYGYTF. The CDR3 DNA sequence: TGTGCCTGGACCCCCATGGGACAGGGAATCTATGGCTACACCTTC.

V and J are TRBV7-3 and TRBJ1-1; the D gene is possibly TRBD1 (6 bases). CDR3 length: 14 amino acids. Looked up from germline, CDR1 is SGHTA and CDR2 is FQGTGA. V shed 5 bases and J shed 0 bases, with 10 bases lying between them. The CDR3 here is CASSTGQLNTEAFF. For the CDR3, the DNA is TGTGCCAGCAGCACCGGACAGCTGAACACTGAAGCTTTCTTT.

This chain links TRBV18 with TRBJ1-1; 7 bases map to TRBD1. After removal of 3 bases from V and 4 bases from J, the junction contained 8 bases not matched to a gene. This CDR3 is built from 15 residues. Per germline, CDR1 KGHSH and CDR2 LQKENI. CDR3 in DNA: TGTGCCAGCTCACCTCGGGACAGTGGGGGCACTGAAGCTTTCTTT. Translated: CASSPRDSGGTEAFF.

The chain carries TRBV7-3 and TRBJ1-3; the D is unclear. V lost 0 bases and J 1 base, leaving 7 bases between the germline ends. The CDR3 runs 15 residues. CDR1 and CDR2 from the germline V gene are SGHTA and FQGTGA. The CDR3 sequence: CASSLTSGSGNTIYF. Here the CDR3 DNA reads TGTGCCAGCAGCTTAACCAGCGGATCTGGAAACACCATATATTTT.

This clone was picked up a small number of times. This chain uses TRBV6-5 with TRBJ2-4; D possibly corresponds to TRBD1 (6 bases). CDR3 length: 14 amino acids. V lost 6 bases, J lost 7 bases, and 16 bases lay in between. Germline V gene lookup returns CDR1 MNHEY and CDR2 SVGAGI. The CDR3 loop is CASRVVTGFNIQYF. CDR3 in DNA: TGTGCCAGCAGGGTAGTCACAGGGTTTAACATTCAGTACTTC.

V usage is TRBV24-1 and J usage is TRBJ2-7, with D possibly TRBD1 on 7 matching bases. The V end was cut by 4 bases, the J end by 7 bases, with 16 bases between. Germline V CDR1 and CDR2: KGHDR, SFDVKD. The CDR3 totals 14 residues. The CDR3, as DNA: TGTGCCACCAGTGACACCGGACAGGCGGGGGAGCAGTACTTC. This gives the protein CATSDTGQAGEQYF.

V is TRBV5-4 and J is TRBJ1-4; possible D gene TRBD1, 6 bases. Trimming removed 0 bases from V and 5 bases from J, with 8 bases in between. This CDR3 contains 14 residues. Per the germline V gene, CDR1 is SGHNT and CDR2 is YYREEE (reference sequence). Here the CDR3 DNA reads TGTGCCAGCAGCTTGGGACAGGTGAATGAAAAACTGTTTTTT. Protein product: CASSLGQVNEKLFF.

In this sample, this clone turned up once. The V gene is TRBV19, the J gene TRBJ2-1; tentatively, D is TRBD1 (5 bases). This CDR3 is 16 amino acids long. Per the germline V gene, CDR1 is LNHDA and CDR2 is SQIVND (reference sequence). The V gene lost 3 bases and the J gene lost 0 bases, with 12 bases spanning the gap. The DNA for the CDR3 is TGTGCCAGTAGTATCCTTTCTGACAGCTCCTACAATGAGCAGTTCTTC. Protein sequence: CASSILSDSSYNEQFF.

This clone was seen only once. J is TRBJ1-2 and V is TRBV19; possible D gene TRBD1, 6 bases. CDR3 length: 14 amino acids. Germline V gene lookup returns CDR1 LNHDA and CDR2 SQIVND (reference sequence). The germline V and J ends were trimmed by 7 bases and 5 bases, with 17 bases remaining between them. The CDR3: CASKESAQGYGYTF. The CDR3 DNA follows: TGTGCCAGTAAAGAAAGCGCCCAGGGGTATGGCTACACCTTC.

This chain connects TRBV3-1 (or the pseudogene TRBV3-2) to TRBJ1-4, with 9 nucleotides matching TRBD1. Looked up from germline, CDR1 is LGHDT and CDR2 is YNNKEL (reference sequence). This CDR3 has 14 amino acids. V dropped 6 bases and J dropped 8; count of bases not matched to a gene: 7. The CDR3 coding sequence is TGTGCCAGCAGGAATCGGGACAGGGAGGAAAAACTGTTTTTT. The encoded protein is CASRNRDREEKLFF.